This TCR beta chain was observed in a study of long-term antiretroviral therapy in people with HIV. General study findings and limits: HIV repertoires covered narrower CDR3 length ranges than controls did.

This was the immunoSEQ v3.0 assay at survey level. Profiled with immunoSEQ multiplex PCR; TCRdb holds only in-frame clones, not every one. The sample shows approximately 30,000 clones, 86% of them seen only once. Notes on this clone: Its antigen is unidentified.

The specimen comprised unsorted PBMCs, sampled 0.8 years after starting antiretroviral therapy. This clonotype was obtained from a woman aged 25 to 45 with HIV.

For the CDR3, the DNA is TGTGCCAGCAGCTTAGTGTCGGAGTTCTCCGGGGAGCTGTTTTTT. Its protein is CASSLVSEFSGELFF. The V gene is TRBV7-2, the J gene TRBJ2-2, with no clear D. The CDR3 runs 15 residues. Trimming shortened V by 1 base and J by 6 bases, and 12 bases separated the two germline ends. The germline CDR1 and CDR2 sequences are SGHTA and FQGNSA.